This TCR beta chain was found in a study of T cell responses to AZD1222 COVID-19 vaccine. Of note for this clone: Antigen unknown.

Study conclusions and caveats: AZD1222 recipients seropositive at baseline numbered only 5 to 7. Without day 14 samples, only post-peak T cell repertoires were studied. Vaccine-related CD4 TCRs covered spike, predominating at 160-218 and 743-854.

Sequencing was performed with immunoSEQ multiplex PCR; in TCRdb, only in-frame clones are kept and a portion is missing. The sample lists approximately 100,000 clones, roughly 85% occurring once. Samples with a second dose at about 4 or about 12 weeks were pooled together. The sample here was peripheral blood, taken 28 days after the second AZD1222 dose. The sequence came from an adult who received the AZD1222 COVID-19 vaccine.

The chain's CDR3 is CASSFSIGGTEAFF. As DNA, the CDR3 is TGTGCCAGCAGTTTCTCGATTGGAGGCACTGAAGCTTTCTTT. This chain links TRBV27 with TRBJ1-1; no definite D call. The CDR3 runs to 14 residues. V gave up 3 bases and J gave up 4 bases, with 12 bases separating them. CDR1 is MNHEY, CDR2 SMNVEV, per germline (reference sequence).